This TCR beta chain stems from a study of T cell responses to AZD1222 COVID-19 vaccine. This CDR3 spans 13 amino acids. Germline V lookup: CDR1 SGHDT, CDR2 YYEEEE. Trimming shortened V by 4 bases and J by 10 bases, and 12 bases separated the two germline ends. The assay was immunoSEQ multiplex PCR, and TCRdb's table has in-frame clones only and misses some. The sample includes around 130,000 clones, about nine tenths of them seen just once. This clonotype originated in an adult who received the MenACWY meningococcal vaccine as a control. This chain joins TRBV5-6 and TRBJ1-6, with D perhaps matching TRBD1 (6 bases). Sequences were derived from peripheral blood, sampled 28 days after the second dose of the MenACWY control vaccine. CDR3 DNA sequence: TGTGCCAGCAGCGCGGACAGTAGCTCACCCCTCCACTTT. This sequence encodes CASSADSSSPLHF. The full variable domain, with the rest looked up from reference TRBV5-6 and TRBJ1-6, is DAGVTQSPTHLIKTRGQQVTLRCSPKSGHDTVSWYQQALGQGPQFIFQYYEEEERQRGNFPDRFSGHQFPNYSSELNVNALLLGDSALYLCASSADSSSPLHFGNGTRLTVT.